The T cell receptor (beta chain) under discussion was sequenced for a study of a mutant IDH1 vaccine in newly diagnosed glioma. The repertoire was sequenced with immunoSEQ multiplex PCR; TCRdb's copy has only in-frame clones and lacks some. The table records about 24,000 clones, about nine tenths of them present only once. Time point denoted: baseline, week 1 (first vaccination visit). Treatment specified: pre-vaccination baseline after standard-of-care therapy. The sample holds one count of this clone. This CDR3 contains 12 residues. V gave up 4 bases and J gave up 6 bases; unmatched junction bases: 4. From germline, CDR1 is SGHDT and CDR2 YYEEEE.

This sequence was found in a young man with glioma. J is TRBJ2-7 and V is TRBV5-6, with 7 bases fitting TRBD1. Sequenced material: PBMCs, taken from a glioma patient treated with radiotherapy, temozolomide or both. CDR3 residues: CASSRQGLEQYF. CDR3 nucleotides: TGTGCCAGCAGCCGACAGGGCCTCGAGCAGTACTTC.